Shown below are 31 T cell receptor beta chains from a single sample sequenced in a study of OX40 agonist ivuxolimab in advanced cancers. The repertoire was sequenced with immunoSEQ multiplex PCR; TCRdb's copy has only in-frame clones and lacks some. The table records about 96,000 clones, under 90% of them present only once. The material sequenced was CD4+ or CD8+ T cells sorted from blood, taken in a trial of the OX40 agonist ivuxolimab. Receptors were obtained from an adult with an advanced solid tumor such as melanoma, head and neck, liver or kidney cancer.

The V gene is TRBV7-2, the J gene TRBJ2-6, with 8 bases fitting TRBD1. The V and J ends lost 4 bases and 0 bases, in that order; junction bases with no gene match: 11. The CDR3 sequence is 19 residues long. CDR1 and CDR2 (germline): SGHTA, FQGNSA. The CDR3 is CASSSTSGQVHSGANVLTF. CDR3 nucleotides: TGTGCCAGCAGCTCGACCTCGGGACAGGTCCACTCTGGGGCCAACGTCCTGACTTTC.

V gene TRBV27 combines with J gene TRBJ2-5; possible D gene TRBD2, 6 bases. Germline V lookup: CDR1 MNHEY, CDR2 SMNVEV (reference sequence). The length of the CDR3 is 11 residues. V was shortened by 5 bases and J by 7 bases, with 8 bases between the two germline ends. DNA of the CDR3: TGTGCCAGCAGTCTCGGGGGGACCCAGTACTTC. Translated, it gives CASSLGGTQYF.

The CDR3 reads CASSYPGARTKNIQYF. CDR3 coding DNA: TGTGCCAGCAGTTACCCAGGGGCTAGAACCAAAAACATTCAGTACTTC. This chain connects TRBV6-5 to TRBJ2-4; D is perhaps TRBD1 (6 bases). Per the germline V gene, CDR1 is MNHEY and CDR2 is SVGAGI. The CDR3 runs 16 residues. With 2 bases removed from V and 2 bases from J, the gap between germline ends came to 13 bases.

This clone was recorded only once. This sequence joins TRBV18 and TRBJ2-5; 8 nucleotides match TRBD2. The V gene's germline CDR1 is KGHSH and CDR2 LQKENI. The CDR3 covers 14 residues. Unmatched junction bases numbered 5, after V lost 8 bases and J lost 0 bases. CDR3 residues: CASGLAGYQETQYF. The CDR3 bases are TGTGCCAGCGGTCTAGCGGGCTACCAAGAGACCCAGTACTTC.

J is TRBJ2-2 and V is TRBV29-1, with TRBD1 as a possible D gene (7 bases). The CDR3 runs 15 residues. Germline lookup yields CDR1 SQVTM and CDR2 ANQGSEA. The V and J ends lost 8 bases and 2 bases respectively, with 18 bases between them. In DNA form, the CDR3 reads TGCAGCTGCGGCCTTGGAGGGGGCAACACCGGGGAGCTGTTTTTT. Encoded protein: CSCGLGGGNTGELFF.

In this sample, this clone turned up once. V usage is TRBV18 and J usage is TRBJ2-7, with 11 bases aligning to TRBD1. V lost 3 bases, J lost 5 bases, and 3 bases stayed unmatched. CDR1 is KGHSH and CDR2 is LQKENI in the germline V gene. This CDR3 contains 14 residues. The CDR3 protein is CASSPRTGGDEQYF. In DNA, the CDR3 is TGTGCCAGCTCACCGCGGACAGGGGGCGACGAGCAGTACTTC.

The chain links TRBV18 to TRBJ2-5; D gene uncertain. The CDR3 totals 12 residues. Per germline, CDR1 KGHSH and CDR2 LQKENI. Between the trimmed V and J ends, which lost 1 base and 3 bases, there was a span of 3 bases. This CDR3 reads CASSPQKETQYF. The CDR3 nucleotides read TGTGCCAGCTCACCACAAAAAGAGACCCAGTACTTC.

The chain couples TRBV15 to TRBJ1-6, with 9 bases lining up with TRBD1. The CDR3 totals 19 residues. CDR1 and CDR2 (germline): LNHNV, YYDKDF (reference sequence). The V segment lost 3 bases and the J segment 7 bases; nucleotides outside the gene matches: 16. Here the CDR3 DNA reads TGTGCCACCAGCAGGAAGGGACCCGGGACAGGGTATTGGAATTCACCCCTCCACTTT. Protein sequence: CATSRKGPGTGYWNSPLHF.

The J gene is TRBJ1-5, the V gene TRBV27; no definite D call. This CDR3 has 14 residues. Trimming took off 5 bases at V and 0 bases at J, with 8 bases between the two ends. Germline values: CDR1 MNHEY, CDR2 SMNVEV (reference sequence). The CDR3 bases are TGTGCCAGCAGTCCCGGAGGTAGCAATCAGCCCCAGCATTTT. The encoded protein is CASSPGGSNQPQHF.

J is TRBJ1-4 and V is TRBV11-3; no definite D call. This CDR3 region has 17 residues. Germline assignment: CDR1 SGHNT and CDR2 YENEEA. Between the trimmed V and J ends, which lost 1 base and 0 bases, there was a span of 12 bases. CDR3 in amino acids: CASSLARHRATNEKLFF. The CDR3 DNA sequence: TGTGCCAGCAGCTTAGCTCGACATAGAGCAACTAATGAAAAACTGTTTTTT.

The chain joins TRBV10-3 to TRBJ1-5; D is unresolved. This CDR3 region has 12 residues. CDR1 ENHRY and CDR2 SYGVKD come from the germline V gene. The V end was cut by 9 bases, the J end by 5 bases, with 11 bases between. As DNA, the CDR3 is TGTGCCATGATCGGCCTAGATCAGCCCCAGCATTTT. Encoded protein: CAMIGLDQPQHF.

This clone has more than one count but fewer than ten. The V call is TRBV19, the J call TRBJ1-2, with 9 bases lining up with TRBD1. Germline V gene lookup returns CDR1 LNHDA and CDR2 SQIVND (reference sequence). V gave up 5 bases and J gave up 4 bases; unmatched junction bases: 11. The CDR3 totals 16 residues. CDR3: CASSRGQGTWGYGYTF. As DNA, the CDR3 is TGTGCCAGTAGTCGAGGACAGGGGACGTGGGGCTATGGCTACACCTTC.

V and J are TRBV5-1 and TRBJ2-6; D tentatively reads TRBD1 or TRBD2 (5 bases each). The germline V and J ends were trimmed by 1 base and 4 bases, with 9 bases remaining between them. CDR1 and CDR2 from the germline V gene are SGHRS and YFSETQ. The CDR3 loop spans 15 amino acids. The CDR3: CASSLPGTGANVLTF. The CDR3, as DNA: TGCGCCAGCAGCTTGCCCGGGACCGGGGCCAACGTCCTGACTTTC.

The V and J genes are TRBV2 and TRBJ1-1, with 7 bases aligning to TRBD1. In germline, CDR1 is SNHLY, CDR2 FYNNEI. The ends lost 0 bases at V and 11 bases at J; junction bases unmatched: 9. The CDR3 sequence is 14 residues long. DNA for the CDR3: TGTGCCAGCAGTGAAGCCGGCAGGGGGGCGGTGGCTTTCTTT. Translating it yields CASSEAGRGAVAFF.

The chain carries TRBV9 and TRBJ2-7; D possibly corresponds to TRBD2 (6 bases). The CDR3 is made up of 15 amino acids. CDR1 is SGDLS and CDR2 is YYNGEE in the germline V gene. Trimming left V 0 bases short and J 7 bases short, with 17 bases between. The CDR3 bases are TGTGCCAGCAGCGTAGCGGGGCTAGCGAGGGATGAGCAGTACTTC. Translation: CASSVAGLARDEQYF.

The rearrangement joins TRBV19 to TRBJ2-1; 11 nucleotides align to TRBD2. V lost 7 bases to trimming and J lost 7 bases; unmatched junction nucleotides: 9. Per germline, CDR1 LNHDA and CDR2 SQIVND (reference sequence). This CDR3 has 15 amino acids. The CDR3 nucleotides read TGTGCCAGTATCGTGACTAGCGGGGCTGGAAATGAGCAGTTCTTC. Amino acid sequence: CASIVTSGAGNEQFF.

This clone was found a few times. The V call is TRBV6-6, the J call TRBJ2-6; D gene ambiguous. CDR3 length equals 10 residues. Germline CDR1 reads MNHNY; CDR2 reads SVGAGI (reference sequence). V was cut by 8 bases and J by 15 bases, with 11 bases left in between. This chain's CDR3 is CASGRAPLTF. Here the CDR3 DNA reads TGTGCCAGCGGTCGGGCCCCCCTGACTTTC.

The J gene is TRBJ2-1, the V gene TRBV10-1; a possible D gene is TRBD2 (5 bases). V lost 2 bases to trimming and J lost 9 bases, with 14 bases between them. This CDR3 is built from 14 residues. The V gene's germline CDR1 is WNHNN and CDR2 SYGVQD (reference sequence). CDR3 sequence reads: CASSEDPWTAEQFF. CDR3 nucleotide sequence: TGCGCCAGCAGTGAGGACCCTTGGACTGCTGAGCAGTTCTTC.

The sample holds one count of this clone. The chain combines TRBV10-1 with TRBJ1-1, with TRBD1 identical over 8 bases. The CDR3 loop spans 17 amino acids. Per germline, CDR1 WNHNN and CDR2 SYGVQD (reference sequence). Trimming removed 1 base from V and 3 bases from J; junction bases left unmatched: 10. The CDR3 is CASSEFGLDRVDTEAFF. The CDR3 DNA is TGCGCCAGCAGTGAGTTTGGATTGGACAGGGTCGACACTGAAGCTTTCTTT.

The rearrangement links TRBV6-5 to TRBJ1-3; D is uncertain. There are 16 residues in the CDR3. V lost 0 bases and J lost 0, with 9 bases in between. Germline V gene sequence: CDR1 MNHEY, CDR2 SVGAGI. CDR3 loop: CASSYSTQYSGNTIYF. The CDR3 nucleotides are TGTGCCAGCAGTTACTCGACGCAGTACTCTGGAAACACCATATATTTT.

This chain links TRBV6-5 with TRBJ2-3; 8 nucleotides match TRBD1. V was pared by 4 bases and J by 12 bases, with 6 bases of the junction left unmatched. The CDR3 totals 12 residues. Germline CDR1 MNHEY, CDR2 SVGAGI. Here the CDR3 reads CASSSGQGFQYF. The CDR3 region has the DNA TGTGCCAGCAGTTCCGGACAGGGATTTCAGTATTTT.

The rearrangement uses TRBV5-1 and TRBJ2-3; a possible D gene is TRBD1 (7 bases). The CDR3 length is 16 residues. V gave up 1 base and J gave up 2 bases, with 14 bases separating them. CDR1 SGHRS and CDR2 YFSETQ come from the germline V gene. CDR3 in amino acids: CASSLPRGEPTDTQYF. Written as DNA, the CDR3 is TGCGCCAGCAGCTTGCCCAGGGGGGAGCCCACAGATACGCAGTATTTT.

In this sample, this clone turned up many times. This chain uses TRBV11-2 with TRBJ1-5; 10 nucleotides agree with TRBD1. CDR3 size: 16 residues. With V trimmed by 5 bases and J by 7 bases, 11 bases remained unmatched. Germline CDR1 and CDR2: SGHAT and FQNNGV. For the CDR3, the DNA is TGTGCCAGCAGCCTTTATGGGACAGGGGCCGAGCAGCCCCAGCATTTT. This encodes CASSLYGTGAEQPQHF.

The V and J genes are TRBV27 and TRBJ2-7, with TRBD1 matching over 10 bases. The ends lost 5 bases at V and 0 bases at J; junction bases unmatched: 7. The CDR3 extends over 16 amino acids. From germline, CDR1 is MNHEY and CDR2 SMNVEV (reference sequence). The CDR3 coding sequence is TGTGCCAGCAGTCTTCGGACAGGGGGTGCCTCCTACGAGCAGTACTTC. This translates into CASSLRTGGASYEQYF.

J is TRBJ2-7 and V is TRBV18; D not certain. The V gene's germline CDR1 is KGHSH and CDR2 LQKENI. CDR3 length equals 12 residues. V was clipped by 4 bases and J by 3 bases, with 7 bases between them. The CDR3 sequence is CASSLQDYEQYF. The DNA for the CDR3 is TGTGCCAGCTCACTCCAGGACTACGAGCAGTACTTC.

This clone came up a few times. The rearrangement joins TRBV15 to TRBJ1-6; D is perhaps TRBD1 (5 bases). This CDR3 comprises 17 residues. CDR1 and CDR2 from the germline V gene are LNHNV and YYDKDF (reference sequence). The V end lost 0 bases, the J end lost 8 bases, and 17 bases lay between the germline ends. CDR3 amino acids: CATSRDLYVRGDSPLHF. CDR3 coding DNA: TGTGCCACCAGCAGAGATCTCTACGTCCGAGGGGATTCACCCCTCCACTTT.

The chain links TRBV29-1 to TRBJ1-1, with no clear D. The V gene's germline CDR1 is SQVTM and CDR2 ANQGSEA. Trimming removed 5 bases at V and 1 base at J, with 11 bases between. CDR3 length: 13 residues. CDR3 in amino acids: CSVTRLRNTEAFF. The CDR3 DNA follows: TGCAGCGTTACGAGACTCAGGAACACTGAAGCTTTCTTT.

V and J are TRBV7-3 and TRBJ2-4, with D unclear. The ends were cut back, 1 base at V and 5 bases at J, with 6 bases in the middle. Germline CDR1 is SGHTA and CDR2 is FQGTGA. The CDR3 extends over 13 amino acids. CDR3 sequence: CASSLNAENIQYF. The DNA of the CDR3 is TGTGCCAGCAGCTTAAACGCCGAAAACATTCAGTACTTC.

This clone appeared once. The chain is built from TRBV7-9 and TRBJ2-5, with 8 bases matching TRBD1. J lost 5 bases, V lost 1 base, and 12 bases had no gene match. This CDR3 is 17 amino acids long. Germline values: CDR1 SEHNR, CDR2 FQNEAQ (reference sequence). This CDR3 is CASSLGSGTGRGETQYF. CDR3 nucleotides: TGTGCCAGCAGCTTAGGGTCCGGGACAGGCAGGGGGGAGACCCAGTACTTC.

Concerning this clone: The same CDR3 also results from other DNA sequences found in this sample. This rearrangement joins TRBV19 to TRBJ2-1; 8 bases are shared with TRBD2. Germline values: CDR1 LNHDA, CDR2 SQIVND (reference sequence). V shed 2 bases, J shed 13 bases, and the junction held 10 bases outside the gene matches. The CDR3 spans 14 residues. CDR3 DNA sequence: TGTGCCAGTAGTATATCTCTAGCGGGTAGTGAACAGTTCTTC. The encoded protein is CASSISLAGSEQFF.

This chain uses TRBV11-2 with TRBJ2-7, with D tentatively TRBD2 (6 bases). Trimming pared 1 base from V and 3 bases from J, leaving 10 bases between. Germline V gene data show CDR1 as SGHAT and CDR2 as FQNNGV. This CDR3 spans 14 amino acids. CDR3 loop: CASSLGRENYEQYF. The DNA for the CDR3 is TGTGCCAGCAGCTTAGGGAGGGAAAACTACGAGCAGTACTTC.